This TCR beta chain was retrieved from a study of blood T cell repertoires in COVID-19. Background on the study: Italy, Spain and the United States were the sources of the convalescent and acute COVID-19 samples.

Clones were read by immunoSEQ multiplex PCR, and TCRdb kept only the in-frame ones, dropping some. The top ten hold around 4.7% of the sample, which has 200,000 to 250,000 clones, around 82% seen once. Researchers sorted participants into cohorts using their self-reported clinical history. CDR3 length: 13 amino acids. The germline CDR1 and CDR2 sequences are SGHNT and YYREEE (reference sequence). V lost 6 bases to trimming and J lost 4 bases, with 13 bases between them. The genes are TRBV5-4 and TRBJ1-2, with D perhaps TRBD1 (6 bases). This receptor was obtained from a man aged 30-40 years with acute COVID-19. The specimen was PBMCs or T cells enriched from blood (not recorded which). The CDR3: CASIRRGFYGYTF. As DNA, the CDR3 is TGTGCCAGCATCCGAAGGGGGTTCTATGGCTACACCTTC.